The 8 T cell receptor beta chains in this list originate from one sample, sequenced in a study of T cells in Graves' hyperthyroidism and ophthalmopathy. The CDR3 regions of TCR beta were amplified from RNA transcripts. The TCR CDR3 was amplified in a first-round RT-PCR using the HTBI primer set. One entry per CDR3 protein results from TCRdb running MiXCR on the multiplex PCR reads. The sample has some 800,000 distinct CDR3 sequences, over 35% seen once. Sequenced: blood. The receptors originated from a man younger than 35 with Graves' hyperthyroidism.

The chain combines TRBV7-2 with TRBJ1-2; TRBD1 might be the D (6 bases). CDR1 is SGHTA and CDR2 is FQGNSA in the germline V gene. V lost 4 bases and J lost 1, with 16 bases in between. This CDR3 comprises 16 residues. DNA for the CDR3: TGTGCCAGCAGCTCCGGTTACAGGGAACGTAACTATGGCTACACCTTC. Its protein is CASSSGYRERNYGYTF.

The CDR3 spells CASSPGTPAGEQYF. The CDR3 coding sequence is TGCGCCAGCAGCCCGGGGACTCCTGCGGGGGAGCAGTACTTC. V is TRBV5-1 and J is TRBJ2-7; weak D call: TRBD2 (6 bases). Germline V gene data show CDR1 as SGHRS and CDR2 as YFSETQ. The CDR3 contains 14 residues. Trimming stripped 4 bases from V and 7 bases from J, with 18 bases between.

This clonotype has a count of ten or more. The J gene is TRBJ1-2, the V gene TRBV13, with D possibly matching TRBD1 (6 bases). Germline CDR1 reads PRHDT; CDR2 reads FYEKMQ (reference sequence). This CDR3 comprises 13 residues. Trimming took 4 bases from V and 6 from J, leaving 12 bases between them. The CDR3 here is CASSSDRQDGYTF. CDR3 sequence (DNA): TGTGCCAGCAGCTCCGATCGACAGGATGGCTACACCTTC.

This clonotype was observed many times. V and J are TRBV7-2 and TRBJ2-5; maybe TRBD1 (6 bases). CDR3 length equals 13 residues. Trimming cost V 6 bases and J 3 bases, with 11 bases left between them. Germline CDR1 is SGHTA and CDR2 is FQGNSA. CDR3 sequence: CASSPNREETQYF. CDR3 nucleotide sequence: TGTGCCAGCAGTCCCAACAGGGAAGAGACCCAGTACTTC.

This clonotype turned up a few times. The chain is built from TRBV20-1 and TRBJ2-7, with a possible D match to TRBD1 (6 bases). Germline CDR1 and CDR2: DFQATT and SNEGSKA (reference sequence). V was trimmed by 6 bases and J by 2 bases, leaving 11 bases between them. The length of the CDR3 is 12 residues. The CDR3 DNA reads as TGCAGTGCCCGGGACACCGCCTACGAGCAGTACTTC. It is translated as CSARDTAYEQYF.

This clonotype was recorded a few times. V and J are TRBV12-3 or TRBV12-4 and TRBJ1-4, with a weak D call TRBD1 (5 bases). The length of the CDR3 is 15 residues. V lost 9 bases to trimming and J lost 1 base, with 15 bases between them. This CDR3 reads CASKPGGITNEKLFF. The CDR3 nucleotides are TGTGCCAGTAAACCGGGGGGAATAACTAATGAAAAACTGTTTTTT.

CDR3 sequence reads: CASSLGDPGNQPQHF. The CDR3 region has the DNA TGTGCCAGCAGCTTGGGGGATCCGGGCAATCAGCCCCAGCATTTT. The V call is TRBV5-6, the J call TRBJ1-5; D remains unclear. Germline V CDR1 and CDR2: SGHDT, YYEEEE. The CDR3 sequence is 15 residues long. V was shortened by 0 bases and J by 2 bases, with 9 bases between the two germline ends.

At least ten counts were recorded for this clonotype. The chain couples TRBV9 to TRBJ1-2; no firm D call. V was trimmed by 0 bases and J by 5 bases, leaving 5 bases between them. The length of the CDR3 is 12 residues. Germline assignment: CDR1 SGDLS and CDR2 YYNGEE. CDR3 coding DNA: TGTGCCAGCAGCGTAGGGTCATATGGCTACACCTTC. Protein: CASSVGSYGYTF.